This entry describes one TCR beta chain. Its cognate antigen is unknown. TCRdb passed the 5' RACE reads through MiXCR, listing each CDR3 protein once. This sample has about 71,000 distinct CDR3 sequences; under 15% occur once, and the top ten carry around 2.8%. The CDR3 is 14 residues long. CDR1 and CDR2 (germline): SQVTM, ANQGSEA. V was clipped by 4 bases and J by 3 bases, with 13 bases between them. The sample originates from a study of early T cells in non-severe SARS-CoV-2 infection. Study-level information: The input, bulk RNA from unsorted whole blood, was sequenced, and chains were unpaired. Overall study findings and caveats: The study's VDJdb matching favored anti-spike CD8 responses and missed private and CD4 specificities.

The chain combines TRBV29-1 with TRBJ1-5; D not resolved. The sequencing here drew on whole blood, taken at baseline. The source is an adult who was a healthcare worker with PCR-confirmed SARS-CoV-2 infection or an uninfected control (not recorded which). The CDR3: CSVAISADNQPQHF. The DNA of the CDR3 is TGCAGCGTTGCAATCTCGGCAGACAATCAGCCCCAGCATTTT.